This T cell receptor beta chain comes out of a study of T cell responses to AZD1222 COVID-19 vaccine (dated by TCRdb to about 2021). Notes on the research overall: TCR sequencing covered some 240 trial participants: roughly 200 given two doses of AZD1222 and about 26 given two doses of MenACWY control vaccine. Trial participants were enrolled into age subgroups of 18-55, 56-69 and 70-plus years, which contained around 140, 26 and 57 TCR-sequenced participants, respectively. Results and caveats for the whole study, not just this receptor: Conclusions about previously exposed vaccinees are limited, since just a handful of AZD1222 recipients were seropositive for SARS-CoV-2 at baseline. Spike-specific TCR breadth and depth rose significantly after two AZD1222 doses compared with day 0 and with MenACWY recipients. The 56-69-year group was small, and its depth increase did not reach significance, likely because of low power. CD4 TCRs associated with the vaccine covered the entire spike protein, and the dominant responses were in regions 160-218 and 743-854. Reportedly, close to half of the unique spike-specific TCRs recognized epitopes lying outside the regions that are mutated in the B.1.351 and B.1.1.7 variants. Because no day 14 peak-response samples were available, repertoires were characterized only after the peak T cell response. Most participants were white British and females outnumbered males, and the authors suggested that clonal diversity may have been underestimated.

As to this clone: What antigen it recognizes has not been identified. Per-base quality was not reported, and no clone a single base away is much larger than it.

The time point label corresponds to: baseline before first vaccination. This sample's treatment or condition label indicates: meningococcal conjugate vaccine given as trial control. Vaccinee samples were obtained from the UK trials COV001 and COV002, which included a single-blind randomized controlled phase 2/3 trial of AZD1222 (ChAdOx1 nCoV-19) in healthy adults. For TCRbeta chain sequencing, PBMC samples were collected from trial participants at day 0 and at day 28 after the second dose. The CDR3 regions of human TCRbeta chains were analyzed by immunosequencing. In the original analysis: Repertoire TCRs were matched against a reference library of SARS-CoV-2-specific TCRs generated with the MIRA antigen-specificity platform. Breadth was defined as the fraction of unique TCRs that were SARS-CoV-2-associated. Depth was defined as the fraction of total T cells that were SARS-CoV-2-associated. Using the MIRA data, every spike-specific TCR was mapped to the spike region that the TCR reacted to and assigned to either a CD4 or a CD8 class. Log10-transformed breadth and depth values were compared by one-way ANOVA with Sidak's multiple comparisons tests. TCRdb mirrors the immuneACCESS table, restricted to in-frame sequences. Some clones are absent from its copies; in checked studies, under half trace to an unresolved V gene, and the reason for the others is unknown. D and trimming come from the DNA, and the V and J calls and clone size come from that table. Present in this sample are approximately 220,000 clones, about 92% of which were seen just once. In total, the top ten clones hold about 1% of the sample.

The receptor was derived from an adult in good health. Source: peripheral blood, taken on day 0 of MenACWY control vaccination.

This receptor has the CDR3 CASSIRQGGYTF. Read as DNA, the sequence is TGTGCCAGCAGTATAAGACAGGGGGGCTACACCTTC. This chain is built from TRBV28 and TRBJ1-2; TRBD1 agrees with 8 junctional bases. CDR1 and CDR2, looked up from the germline V gene, are MDHEN and SYDVKM. Including the terminal cysteine and phenylalanine, the CDR3 comprises 12 residues. Of the read, only the CDR3 DNA is kept; its 36 bases are in frame from base 1. The germline V end is reduced by 5 bases and the J end by 8 bases; junction bases left unmatched: 4.